The 20 T cell receptor beta chains presented below share a single source sample, sequenced in a study of cytomegalovirus exposure and HLA in healthy donors (dated by TCRdb to about 2017). The protocol used for the library was the immunoSEQ multiplex PCR assay. For the multiplex PCR, a mixture combining 60 forward primers for TCR Vbeta segments and 13 reverse primers for TCR Jbeta segments was used. The table comes from immuneACCESS by way of TCRdb, which keeps in-frame sequences with V and J called. Part of the clones is missing from these tables; in studies checked, under half for an unresolved V gene and the rest for unknown reasons. The sample has around 150,000 clones on record, 80% of them singletons. The ten top clones hold 14% of the sample. Sequencing was done on a sample of PBMCs. Receptor source: a woman aged 35 to 49 in good health and CMV-seronegative.

The rearrangement uses TRBV6-1 and TRBJ1-2; D is possibly TRBD1 (5 bases). Germline CDR1 reads MNHNS; CDR2 reads SASEGT. V was cut by 3 bases and J by 4 bases, with 15 bases left in between. The CDR3 runs to 15 residues. The CDR3 sequence: CASSDRQGRAYGYTF. In nucleotides, the CDR3 is TGTGCCAGCAGTGACCGGCAGGGTCGAGCCTATGGCTACACCTTC.

The chain has TRBV2 and TRBJ2-5, with 7 bases aligning to TRBD2. J lost 3 bases, V lost 7 bases, and 5 bases had no gene match. Germline lookup yields CDR1 SNHLY and CDR2 FYNNEI. The CDR3 has 13 amino acids. CDR3 DNA: TGTGCCAGCACGCGGGAGTCGGAAGAGACCCAGTACTTC. Translation: CASTRESEETQYF.

The chain has TRBV27 and TRBJ2-4; the D gene is possibly TRBD1 (5 bases). Trimming took 6 bases from V and 7 from J, leaving 10 bases between them. The CDR3 is 12 amino acids. The V gene's germline CDR1 is MNHEY and CDR2 SMNVEV (reference sequence). CDR3 loop: CASRSRVNIQYF. The CDR3, as DNA: TGTGCCAGCAGGTCCAGGGTGAACATTCAGTACTTC.

The chain links TRBV5-1 to TRBJ1-4; D unresolved. The germline V gene encodes CDR1 SGHRS and CDR2 YFSETQ. CDR3 length: 15 residues. Trimming pared 0 bases from V and 5 bases from J, leaving 11 bases between. The DNA of the CDR3 is TGCGCCAGCAGCTTGGAACGGGGATGGAATGAAAAACTGTTTTTT. Translating it yields CASSLERGWNEKLFF.

This clone was counted once. This chain links TRBV20-1 with TRBJ1-2; D remains unclear. Germline loops: CDR1 DFQATT, CDR2 SNEGSKA (reference sequence). This CDR3 spans 11 amino acids. The germline V and J ends were trimmed by 8 bases and 3 bases, with 10 bases remaining between them. The DNA for the CDR3 is TGCAGTTCAGCAGAGGACTATGGCTACACCTTC. This gives the protein CSSAEDYGYTF.

This chain joins TRBV4-2 and TRBJ2-7; D is perhaps TRBD1 (6 bases). The CDR3 runs to 16 residues. Trimming shortened V by 1 base and J by 0 bases, and 13 bases separated the two germline ends. Germline CDR1 LGHNA, CDR2 YNFKEQ. The CDR3 sequence is CASSQGGRDNSYEQYF. CDR3 DNA: TGTGCCAGCAGCCAAGGGGGAAGGGACAACTCCTACGAGCAGTACTTC.

This clone was counted a single time. Germline and junction disagree at one end, which may indicate a read error. CDR3 protein: CSSSLLGLAGGSSTDTQYF. The CDR3 region has the DNA TGTTCCAGCAGCCTACTGGGACTAGCGGGGGGATCTAGCACAGATACGCAGTATTTT. The J gene is TRBJ2-3, the V gene TRBV7-9; 15 nucleotides align to TRBD2. Per germline, CDR1 SEHNR and CDR2 FQNEAQ (reference sequence). The CDR3 has 19 residues.

J is TRBJ1-1 and V is TRBV28; 9 nucleotides match TRBD1. Germline CDR1 MDHEN, CDR2 SYDVKM. J gave up 4 bases and V 7 bases, and 7 bases lay outside the gene matches. CDR3 length equals 14 residues. CDR3 sequence reads: CASTGQGNSTEAFF. For the CDR3, the DNA is TGTGCCAGCACCGGACAGGGGAACAGCACTGAAGCTTTCTTT.

CDR3 DNA sequence: TGCGCCAGCAGCCAAGGTTGGAGGAGGGTGAGGGAGAGTGGGGAAGCTTTCTTT. Amino acid sequence: CASSQGWRRVRESGEAFF. The chain uses TRBV4-1 and TRBJ1-1; no clear D gene. CDR1 is MGHRA, CDR2 YSYEKL, per germline. This CDR3 contains 18 residues. Trimming removed 1 base at V and 8 bases at J, with 26 bases between.

The rearrangement joins TRBV4-2 to TRBJ2-5; 10 bases line up with TRBD2. This CDR3 spans 17 amino acids. CDR1 and CDR2 from the germline V gene are LGHNA and YNFKEQ. The junction had 6 bases not matched to a gene; V was cut back by 0 bases and J by 2 bases. CDR3 in DNA: TGTGCCAGCAGCCAAGATACTAGCGGGACAAATCAAGAGACCCAGTACTTC. Protein: CASSQDTSGTNQETQYF.

The J gene is TRBJ2-3, the V gene TRBV11-2; 7 bases align to TRBD1. V lost 4 bases, J lost 2 bases, and 6 bases stayed unmatched. The germline V gene encodes CDR1 SGHAT and CDR2 FQNNGV. The CDR3 is 15 residues long. The CDR3 nucleotides read TGTGCCAGCAGCTCACGGACAGGACTCACAGATACGCAGTATTTT. Translated: CASSSRTGLTDTQYF.

Comment on this clone: At the DNA level, this CDR3 is encoded by other sequences in the same sample as well. This sequence joins TRBV28 and TRBJ1-1, with 9 bases matching TRBD1. The trim removed 3 bases at V and 5 bases at J, leaving 7 bases unmatched. Germline CDR1 reads MDHEN; CDR2 reads SYDVKM. The CDR3 totals 15 residues. In nucleotides, the CDR3 is TGTGCCAGCAGTTTGGGACAGGGATTTCGGACTGAAGCTTTCTTT. Its translation is CASSLGQGFRTEAFF.

A single count supports this clone. The chain carries TRBV29-1 and TRBJ1-1; 10 bases agree with TRBD1. This CDR3 has 13 amino acids. The V gene's germline CDR1 is SQVTM and CDR2 ANQGSEA. The V segment lost 7 bases and the J segment 4 bases; nucleotides outside the gene matches: 6. The CDR3: CSGDRGGSTEAFF. CDR3 sequence (DNA): TGCAGCGGGGACAGGGGAGGAAGCACTGAAGCTTTCTTT.

This clone has a handful of counts. The chain uses TRBV7-8 and TRBJ2-7, with a tentative D call TRBD2 (6 bases). The CDR3 covers 17 residues. Germline V lookup: CDR1 SGHVS, CDR2 FQNEAQ. V shed 5 bases and J shed 2 bases, with 22 bases lying between them. The CDR3 protein is CASSHPTTSVGTYEQYF. DNA of the CDR3: TGTGCCAGCAGCCACCCCACGACTAGTGTAGGAACCTACGAGCAGTACTTC.

The gene calls are TRBV18 and TRBJ1-2; D remains unclear. Trimming removed 2 bases at V and 1 base at J, with 8 bases between. The CDR3 is made up of 14 amino acids. In germline, CDR1 is KGHSH, CDR2 LQKENI. The CDR3 reads CASSPSNYNYGYTF. The CDR3 DNA follows: TGTGCCAGCTCACCATCAAACTATAACTATGGCTACACCTTC.

This chain connects TRBV11-1 to TRBJ2-1, with 7 bases aligning to TRBD1. With V trimmed by 2 bases and J by 6 bases, 7 bases remained unmatched. Germline V gives CDR1 SGHAT, CDR2 FQDESV (reference sequence). The CDR3 sequence is 15 residues long. CDR3 amino acids: CASSLPDRVSNEQFF. As DNA, the CDR3 is TGTGCCAGCAGCTTACCAGACAGGGTCAGCAATGAGCAGTTCTTC.

The chain employs TRBV14 and TRBJ1-2; D perhaps matches TRBD1 (5 bases). Trimming cost V 4 bases and J 3 bases, with 6 bases left between them. CDR1 and CDR2 (germline): SGHDN, FVKESK. This CDR3 contains 12 residues. CDR3 sequence: CASSLGHYGYTF. The CDR3 region has the DNA TGTGCCAGCAGCCTGGGGCACTATGGCTACACCTTC.

This clone was recorded only once. This chain uses TRBV12-5 with TRBJ1-1; D is unclear. Deletions cut 3 bases from V and 4 bases from J, with 9 bases between. CDR3 length: 13 amino acids. Germline values: CDR1 LGHNT, CDR2 FRNRAP. The DNA for the CDR3 is TGTGCTAGTGGTTTTTCCGGTCTCACTGAAGCTTTCTTT. This sequence encodes CASGFSGLTEAFF.

This clone occurred once. V usage is TRBV18 and J usage is TRBJ2-3; 9 nucleotides align to TRBD1. V lost 4 bases to trimming and J lost 4 bases; unmatched junction nucleotides: 6. Germline lookup yields CDR1 KGHSH and CDR2 LQKENI. The CDR3 sequence is 15 residues long. The CDR3 bases are TGTGCCAGCTCACTAGCACAGGGGGCGGCAGATACGCAGTATTTT. Residues: CASSLAQGAADTQYF.

This clone was recorded only once. V is TRBV7-8 and J is TRBJ2-7; 7 bases agree with TRBD2. The germline V gene has CDR1 SGHVS and CDR2 FQNEAQ. The CDR3 spans 15 residues. V shed 2 bases and J 0 bases; nucleotides not matched to a gene: 4. The CDR3 bases are TGTGCCAGCAGCTTAAGCGGGGCTTCCTCCTACGAGCAGTACTTC. Translating gives CASSLSGASSYEQYF.